This T cell receptor (beta chain) was captured by sequencing in a study of a mutant IDH1 vaccine in newly diagnosed glioma. As for the study in general: Sex distribution of treated patients was about 62% male and about 38% female; mean age was around 42 years. Notes on the study in general: Changes in the top peripheral T cell clonotypes seemingly had no bearing on pseudoprogression.

This clone was seen only once. The antigen is unknown. Stated time point: week 35, safety follow-up. Vaccinated patients received 300 ug of mutant IDH1 20-mer peptide per dose, with topical imiquimod. Germline values: CDR1 MRHNA, CDR2 SNTAGT. The V end lost 8 bases, the J end lost 3 bases, and 22 bases lay between the germline ends. The CDR3 is 16 residues long. The repertoire was sequenced with immunoSEQ multiplex PCR; TCRdb's copy has only in-frame clones and lacks some. The sample yields about 68,000 clones, roughly 80% seen once. This clonotype was obtained from a man between 18 and 35 years old with glioma. V usage is TRBV6-4 and J usage is TRBJ1-2; D is perhaps TRBD1 (5 bases). The source was PBMCs, collected from a glioma patient whose treatment included an IDH1 peptide vaccine. In DNA, the CDR3 is TGTGCCAGCCTCCCGCGAGGCAGGGCCCATCACTATGGCTACACCTTC. It specifies CASLPRGRAHHYGYTF.